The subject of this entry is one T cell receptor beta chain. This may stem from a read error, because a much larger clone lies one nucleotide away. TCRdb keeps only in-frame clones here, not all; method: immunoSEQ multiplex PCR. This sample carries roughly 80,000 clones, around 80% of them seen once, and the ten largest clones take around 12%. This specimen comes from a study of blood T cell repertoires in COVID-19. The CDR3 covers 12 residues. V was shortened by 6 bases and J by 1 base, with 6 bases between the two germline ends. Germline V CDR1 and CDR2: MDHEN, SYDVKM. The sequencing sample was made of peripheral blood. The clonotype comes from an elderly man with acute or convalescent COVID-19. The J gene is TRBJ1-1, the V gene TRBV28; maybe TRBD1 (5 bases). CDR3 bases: TGTGCCAGCAGCACAGGGAACACTGAAGCTTTCTTT. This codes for CASSTGNTEAFF.